The source of this T cell receptor (beta chain) is a study of long-term antiretroviral therapy in people with HIV. As to this clone: Its antigen remains unknown.

The libraries were made with immunoSEQ v3.0 at survey level. Here immunoSEQ multiplex PCR was the method, and the copy in TCRdb shows in-frame clones only, minus some. The profile shows 15,000 to 20,000 clones, roughly 77% of them singletons. Whole-study findings and limits: Collection spanned 2004 to 2017; ART regimens may be less effective than current ones. Clones that had undergone expansion before ART dominated the repertoire at all time points.

Sequenced here: unsorted PBMCs, sampled 0.3 years after starting antiretroviral therapy. The TCR sequence derives from a man in his late teens or twenties with HIV.

CDR3: CASRTDRDYGYTF. CDR3 nucleotides: TGCGCCAGCCGAACTGACAGGGACTATGGCTACACCTTC. This chain links TRBV5-1 with TRBJ1-2; TRBD1 agrees at 7 bases. The V gene's germline CDR1 is SGHRS and CDR2 YFSETQ. V dropped 7 bases and J dropped 3; count of bases not matched to a gene: 6. CDR3 length: 13 amino acids.